This T cell receptor beta chain stems from a study of cytomegalovirus exposure and HLA in healthy donors. CDR1 is MGHRA, CDR2 YSYEKL, per germline. CDR3 length: 15 amino acids. V was pared by 1 base and J by 0 bases, with 9 bases between. The repertoire was sequenced with immunoSEQ multiplex PCR; TCRdb's copy has only in-frame clones and lacks some. The sample lists 250,000 to 300,000 clones; 86% were seen once. The sequencing input was PBMCs. This chain connects TRBV4-1 to TRBJ1-2; D possibly corresponds to TRBD1 (5 bases). The sequence came from a woman aged 18-29 years in good health and CMV-seronegative. The CDR3 loop is CASSQVRGTNYGYTF. CDR3 bases: TGCGCCAGCAGCCAAGTTCGGGGGACTAACTATGGCTACACCTTC.